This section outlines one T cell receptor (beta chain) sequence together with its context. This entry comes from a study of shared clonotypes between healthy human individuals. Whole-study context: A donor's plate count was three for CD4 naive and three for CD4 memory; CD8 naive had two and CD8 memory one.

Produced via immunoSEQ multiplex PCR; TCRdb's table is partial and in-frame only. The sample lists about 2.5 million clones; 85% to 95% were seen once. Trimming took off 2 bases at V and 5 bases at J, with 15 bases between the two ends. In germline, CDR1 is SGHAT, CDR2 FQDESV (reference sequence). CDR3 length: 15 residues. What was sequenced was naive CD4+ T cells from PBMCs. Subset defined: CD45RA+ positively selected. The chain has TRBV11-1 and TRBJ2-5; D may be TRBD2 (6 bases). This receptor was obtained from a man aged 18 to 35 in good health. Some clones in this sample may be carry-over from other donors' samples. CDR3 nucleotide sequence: TGTGCCAGCAGCTTATGGCAGGGAGGTTTGGAGACCCAGTACTTC. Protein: CASSLWQGGLETQYF.